Following are 19 T cell receptor beta chains from one sample sequenced in a study of blood T cell repertoires in COVID-19. This table comes from immunoSEQ multiplex PCR, and its TCRdb copy is limited to in-frame clones, with some not included. The sample gives over 130,000 clones, around 90% of which show up once; approximately 9.9% is in the top ten. Input material: peripheral blood. The receptor source for this set is a woman at least 80 years old with acute or convalescent COVID-19.

This chain joins TRBV7-2 and TRBJ1-5; the match to TRBD1 covers 8 bases. Unmatched junction bases numbered 7, after V lost 5 bases and J lost 7 bases. Per germline, CDR1 SGHTA and CDR2 FQGNSA. The CDR3 loop spans 14 amino acids. The CDR3 spells CASSGQGVGQPQHF. As DNA, the CDR3 is TGTGCCAGCAGCGGACAGGGAGTAGGACAGCCCCAGCATTTT.

This chain uses TRBV6-2 or TRBV6-3 with TRBJ1-2, with unresolved D. Germline V gives CDR1 MNHEY, CDR2 SVGEGT. V lost 6 bases to trimming and J lost 7 bases, with 15 bases between them. This CDR3 spans 13 amino acids. The CDR3 region has the DNA TGTGCCAGCAGCCCCGACATAATCTCTGGCTACACCTTC. It is translated as CASSPDIISGYTF.

Note on this clone: Other DNA variants within this sample encode the same CDR3. V gene TRBV30 combines with J gene TRBJ1-3, with D unresolved. Germline-derived CDR1 and CDR2 are GTSNPN and SVGIG (reference sequence). Trimming shortened V by 2 bases and J by 0 bases, and 8 bases separated the two germline ends. The CDR3 loop spans 14 amino acids. The CDR3 is CAWSRGLSGNTIYF. Here the CDR3 DNA reads TGTGCCTGGAGTCGGGGTCTCTCTGGAAACACCATATATTTT. Supplemented by reference TRBV30 and TRBJ1-3, the full variable domain reads SQTIHQWPATLVQPVGSPLSLECTVEGTSNPNLYWYRQAAGRGLQLLFYSVGIGQISSEVPQNLSASRPQDRQFILSSKKLLLSDSGFYLCAWSRGLSGNTIYFGEGSWLTVV.

This CDR3 is CASSFSYQETQYF. For the CDR3, the DNA is TGTGCCAGCAGTTTTTCTTACCAAGAGACCCAGTACTTC. The chain is built from TRBV27 and TRBJ2-5; D is unclear. V lost 3 bases and J 0 bases, leaving 5 bases between the germline ends. The germline V gene encodes CDR1 MNHEY and CDR2 SMNVEV (reference sequence). The CDR3 spans 13 residues.

The rearrangement links TRBV9 to TRBJ1-1, with 7 positions matching TRBD1. The CDR3 sequence is 16 residues long. Germline trimming cut 0 bases from V and 3 bases from J; bases unmatched to any gene: 8. Germline CDR1 and CDR2: SGDLS and YYNGEE. Here the CDR3 reads CASSVGAGGPDTEAFF. The CDR3, as DNA: TGTGCCAGCAGCGTAGGGGCAGGGGGTCCGGACACTGAAGCTTTCTTT.

J is TRBJ1-6 and V is TRBV3-1 (or the pseudogene TRBV3-2), with D maybe TRBD1 (6 bases). The CDR3 has 13 amino acids. CDR1 is LGHDT, CDR2 YNNKEL, per germline (reference sequence). Trimming left V 2 bases short and J 9 bases short, with 8 bases between. CDR3 in DNA: TGTGCCAGCAGCCAATCGGACAGTTCACCCCTCCACTTT. Protein product: CASSQSDSSPLHF.

The chain links TRBV7-2 to TRBJ1-6, with TRBD1 matching over 9 bases. The ends lost 4 bases at V and 10 bases at J; junction bases unmatched: 11. The CDR3 contains 16 residues. The germline gives CDR1 SGHTA, CDR2 FQGNSA. The CDR3 DNA follows: TGTGCCAGCAGCTCCCAAACAGGGGGCGCGGGGTCACCCCTCCACTTT. This translates into CASSSQTGGAGSPLHF.

This chain joins TRBV5-4 and TRBJ1-2; 10 nucleotides match TRBD1. Germline values: CDR1 SGHNT, CDR2 YYREEE (reference sequence). The CDR3 loop spans 17 amino acids. Unmatched junction bases numbered 14, after V lost 5 bases and J lost 4 bases. CDR3: CASRFGTGDWELYGYTF. The CDR3 bases are TGTGCCAGCAGATTCGGGACAGGGGATTGGGAACTCTATGGCTACACCTTC.

The chain is built from TRBV7-3 and TRBJ2-1; 8 bases align to TRBD1. From germline, CDR1 is SGHTA and CDR2 FQGTGA. V lost 3 bases and J lost 7; bases outside the gene matches: 8. The CDR3 is made up of 15 amino acids. This chain's CDR3 is CASSFDRGGENEQFF. CDR3 nucleotide sequence: TGTGCCAGCAGCTTTGACAGGGGTGGAGAGAATGAGCAGTTCTTC.

V usage is TRBV2 and J usage is TRBJ1-5; D is uncertain. The CDR3 sequence is 15 residues long. CDR1 is SNHLY, CDR2 FYNNEI, per germline. V gave up 2 bases and J gave up 6 bases, with 14 bases separating them. For the CDR3, the DNA is TGTGCCAGCAGTGAACGAGGAGGCGAGGGTCAGCCCCAGCATTTT. Protein: CASSERGGEGQPQHF.

The V and J genes are TRBV18 and TRBJ1-1; D gene uncertain. V was trimmed by 0 bases and J by 1 base, leaving 9 bases between them. CDR1 is KGHSH, CDR2 LQKENI, per germline. The length of the CDR3 is 15 residues. Written as DNA, the CDR3 is TGTGCCAGCTCACCACCGGGCAGTTGGAACACTGAAGCTTTCTTT. Translating gives CASSPPGSWNTEAFF.

This clone was seen a few times. The chain joins TRBV12-5 to TRBJ1-1; 9 bases align to TRBD1. Germline loops: CDR1 LGHNT, CDR2 FRNRAP. V was pared by 8 bases and J by 8 bases, with 6 bases of the junction left unmatched. The CDR3 extends over 12 amino acids. The CDR3 DNA follows: TGTGCTAGTAAGGGGACAGGGTCCGAAGCTTTCTTT. This sequence encodes CASKGTGSEAFF.

The CDR3 DNA sequence: TGTGCCAGCAGCTTATTCCTGATAACTTTGGGCGCTGAAGCTTTCTTT. Translation gives CASSLFLITLGAEAFF. The genes are TRBV7-2 and TRBJ1-1; no clear D. Trimming pared 2 bases from V and 6 bases from J, leaving 19 bases between. Germline CDR1 and CDR2: SGHTA and FQGNSA. The CDR3 has 16 amino acids.

This sequence joins TRBV6-2 or TRBV6-3 and TRBJ2-5; D is possibly TRBD1 (6 bases). With 6 bases removed from V and 2 bases from J, the gap between germline ends came to 16 bases. There are 15 residues in the CDR3. Germline CDR1 is MNHEY and CDR2 is SVGEGT. CDR3 coding DNA: TGTGCCAGCAGCAACAGGGATTTGGGTCAAGAGACCCAGTACTTC. It codes for CASSNRDLGQETQYF.

The chain joins TRBV7-3 to TRBJ1-1, with D possibly TRBD1 on 5 matching bases. Trimming removed 2 bases from V and 6 bases from J, with 13 bases in between. This CDR3 contains 14 residues. Germline V CDR1 and CDR2: SGHTA, FQGTGA. CDR3 sequence (DNA): TGTGCCAGCAGCTTACAGGGTTGGGGCGCTGAAGCTTTCTTT. The encoded protein is CASSLQGWGAEAFF.

The V call is TRBV4-1, the J call TRBJ1-1, with D unresolved. The CDR3 totals 13 residues. The V end lost 2 bases, the J end lost 9 bases, and 13 bases lay between the germline ends. Germline loops: CDR1 MGHRA, CDR2 YSYEKL. CDR3 nucleotides: TGCGCCAGCAGCCAAAAGACGGGATTTCAAGCTTTCTTT. It translates to CASSQKTGFQAFF.

The genes are TRBV7-9 and TRBJ1-3; D is perhaps TRBD1 (6 bases). CDR3 size: 15 residues. Trimming cost V 5 bases and J 0 bases, with 11 bases left between them. Germline CDR1 and CDR2: SEHNR and FQNEAQ (reference sequence). The CDR3 nucleotides read TGTGCCAGCAGCCCGGGACAAATCTCTGGAAACACCATATATTTT. The encoded protein is CASSPGQISGNTIYF.

The rearrangement links TRBV7-8 to TRBJ2-3, with 7 bases that match TRBD1. The CDR3 extends over 16 amino acids. The germline V gene has CDR1 SGHVS and CDR2 FQNEAQ. The V segment lost 2 bases and the J segment 0 bases; nucleotides outside the gene matches: 5. The CDR3 region is CASSLRPRGSTDTQYF. The CDR3 DNA reads TGTGCCAGCAGCTTAAGGCCCAGGGGGAGCACAGATACGCAGTATTTT.

In its sample, this clone was seen once. The CDR3 bases are TGTGCCAGCAGTTACCGGAGACAGGGGGGTGTGAACATTCAGTACTTC. Translating it yields CASSYRRQGGVNIQYF. This chain connects TRBV6-5 to TRBJ2-4; 9 nucleotides align to TRBD1. Trimming took 2 bases from V and 7 from J; bases not matched to a gene: 9. The CDR3 sequence is 16 residues long. Germline CDR1 reads MNHEY; CDR2 reads SVGAGI.